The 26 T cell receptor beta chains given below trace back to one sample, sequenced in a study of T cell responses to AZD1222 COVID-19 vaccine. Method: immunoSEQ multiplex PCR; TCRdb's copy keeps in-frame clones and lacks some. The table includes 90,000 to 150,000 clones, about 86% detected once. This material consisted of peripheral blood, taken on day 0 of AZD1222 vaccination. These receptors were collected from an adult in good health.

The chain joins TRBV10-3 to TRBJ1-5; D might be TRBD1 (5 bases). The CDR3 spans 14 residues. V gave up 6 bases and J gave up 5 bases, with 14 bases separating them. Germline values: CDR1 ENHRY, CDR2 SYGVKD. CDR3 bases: TGTGCCATCAGCCCGCTGGGGGACTATCAGCCCCAGCATTTT. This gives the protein CAISPLGDYQPQHF.

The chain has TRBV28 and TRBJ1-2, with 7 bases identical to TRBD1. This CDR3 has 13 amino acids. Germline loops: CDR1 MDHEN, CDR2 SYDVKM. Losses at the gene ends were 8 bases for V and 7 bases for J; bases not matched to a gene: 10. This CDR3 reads CASEREGAPGYTF. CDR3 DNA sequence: TGTGCCAGCGAAAGGGAGGGGGCGCCTGGCTACACCTTC.

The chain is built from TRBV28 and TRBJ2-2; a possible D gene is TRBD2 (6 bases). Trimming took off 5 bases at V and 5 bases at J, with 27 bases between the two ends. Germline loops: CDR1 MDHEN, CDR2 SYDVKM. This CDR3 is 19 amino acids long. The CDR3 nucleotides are TGTGCCAGCAGTCGGCCGGGACTCTTGTCGGGGGAGTGGACCGGGGAGCTGTTTTTT. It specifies CASSRPGLLSGEWTGELFF.

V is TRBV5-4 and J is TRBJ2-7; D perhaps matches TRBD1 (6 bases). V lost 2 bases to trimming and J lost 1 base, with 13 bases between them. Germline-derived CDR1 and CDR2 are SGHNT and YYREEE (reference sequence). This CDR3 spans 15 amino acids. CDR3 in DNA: TGTGCCAGCAGCTTTGAAACAGGGCGGTCCTACGAGCAGTACTTC. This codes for CASSFETGRSYEQYF.

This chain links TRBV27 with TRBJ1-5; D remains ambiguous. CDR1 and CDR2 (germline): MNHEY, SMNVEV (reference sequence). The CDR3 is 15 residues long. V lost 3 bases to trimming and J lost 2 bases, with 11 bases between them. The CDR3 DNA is TGTGCCAGCAGTTTTTTCTCCGGGGGCAATCAGCCCCAGCATTTT. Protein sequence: CASSFFSGGNQPQHF.

CDR3 protein: CSASLPYGYTF. In DNA, the CDR3 is TGCAGTGCTAGTCTCCCCTATGGCTACACCTTC. The gene calls are TRBV20-1 and TRBJ1-2; no firm D call. The CDR3 consists of 11 residues. CDR1 DFQATT and CDR2 SNEGSKA come from the germline V gene (reference sequence). V lost 3 bases to trimming and J lost 4 bases, with 6 bases between them.

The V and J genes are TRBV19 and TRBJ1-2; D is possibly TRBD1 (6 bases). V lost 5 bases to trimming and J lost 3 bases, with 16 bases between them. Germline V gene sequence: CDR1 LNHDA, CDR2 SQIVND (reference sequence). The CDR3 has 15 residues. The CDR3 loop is CASSRHRDTYYGYTF. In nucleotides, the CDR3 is TGTGCCAGTAGTCGCCATCGGGACACCTACTATGGCTACACCTTC. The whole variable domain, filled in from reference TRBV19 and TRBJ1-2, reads DGGITQSPKYLFRKEGQNVTLSCEQNLNHDAMYWYRQDPGQGLRLIYYSQIVNDFQKGDIAEGYSVSREKKESFPLTVTSAQKNPTAFYLCASSRHRDTYYGYTFGSGTRLTVV.

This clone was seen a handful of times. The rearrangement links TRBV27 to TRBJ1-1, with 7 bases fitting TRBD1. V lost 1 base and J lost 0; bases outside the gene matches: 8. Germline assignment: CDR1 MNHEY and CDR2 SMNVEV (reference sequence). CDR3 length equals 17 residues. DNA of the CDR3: TGTGCCAGCAGTTTATATGGCAGGGGGATGGTGAACACTGAAGCTTTCTTT. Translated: CASSLYGRGMVNTEAFF.

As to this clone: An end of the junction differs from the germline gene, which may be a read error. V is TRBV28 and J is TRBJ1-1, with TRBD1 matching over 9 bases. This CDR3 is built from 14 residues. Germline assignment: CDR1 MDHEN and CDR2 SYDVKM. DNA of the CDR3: TGTGCCAGCAGTCGGGACAGGGTGAAAACTGAAGCTTTCTTT. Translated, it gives CASSRDRVKTEAFF.

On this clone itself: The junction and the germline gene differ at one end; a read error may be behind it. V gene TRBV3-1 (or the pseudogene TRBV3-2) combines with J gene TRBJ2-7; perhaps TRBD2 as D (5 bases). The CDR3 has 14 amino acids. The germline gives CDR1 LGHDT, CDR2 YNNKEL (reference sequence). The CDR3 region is CASSKDVGVSEQYF. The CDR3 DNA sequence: TGTGCCAGCAGCAAAGACGTCGGGGTCTCCGAGCAGTACTTC.

The CDR3 region is CASSRATSGSMNEQFF. CDR3 DNA sequence: TGTGCCAGCAGTCGGGCGACTAGCGGGAGTATGAATGAGCAGTTCTTC. V gene TRBV28 combines with J gene TRBJ2-1; TRBD2 aligns across 12 bases. Looked up from germline, CDR1 is MDHEN and CDR2 is SYDVKM. The ends lost 5 bases at V and 7 bases at J; junction bases unmatched: 9. The CDR3 is 16 residues long. Together with reference TRBV28 and TRBJ2-1, the CDR3 gives the full variable domain: DVKVTQSSRYLVKRTGEKVFLECVQDMDHENMFWYRQDPGLGLRLIYFSYDVKMKEKGDIPEGYSVSREKKERFSLILESASTNQTSMYLCASSRATSGSMNEQFFGPGTRLTVL.

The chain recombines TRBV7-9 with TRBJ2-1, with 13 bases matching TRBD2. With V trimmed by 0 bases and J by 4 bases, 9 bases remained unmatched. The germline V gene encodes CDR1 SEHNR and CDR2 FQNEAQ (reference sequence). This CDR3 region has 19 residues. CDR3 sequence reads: CASSLAGLAGVGAYNEQFF. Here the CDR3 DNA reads TGTGCCAGCAGCTTAGCCGGACTAGCGGGAGTCGGTGCTTACAATGAGCAGTTCTTC.

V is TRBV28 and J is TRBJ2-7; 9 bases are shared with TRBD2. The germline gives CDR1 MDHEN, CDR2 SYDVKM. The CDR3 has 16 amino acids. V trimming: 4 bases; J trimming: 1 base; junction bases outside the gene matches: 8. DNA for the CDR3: TGTGCCAGCAGTTCCCTCTTAGCGGGAGTGTCCTACGAGCAGTACTTC. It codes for CASSSLLAGVSYEQYF.

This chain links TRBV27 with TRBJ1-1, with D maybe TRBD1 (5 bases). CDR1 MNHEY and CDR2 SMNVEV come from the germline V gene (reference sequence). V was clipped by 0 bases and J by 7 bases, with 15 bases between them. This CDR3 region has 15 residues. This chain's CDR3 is CASSLSKGARGEAFF. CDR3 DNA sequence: TGTGCCAGCAGTTTATCGAAAGGGGCACGGGGTGAAGCTTTCTTT.

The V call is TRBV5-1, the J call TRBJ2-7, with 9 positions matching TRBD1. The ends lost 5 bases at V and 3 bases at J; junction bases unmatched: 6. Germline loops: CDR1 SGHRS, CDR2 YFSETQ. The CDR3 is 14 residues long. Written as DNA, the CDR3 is TGCGCCAGCAGGCGGGACAGGGTTTTCTACGAGCAGTACTTC. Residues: CASRRDRVFYEQYF.

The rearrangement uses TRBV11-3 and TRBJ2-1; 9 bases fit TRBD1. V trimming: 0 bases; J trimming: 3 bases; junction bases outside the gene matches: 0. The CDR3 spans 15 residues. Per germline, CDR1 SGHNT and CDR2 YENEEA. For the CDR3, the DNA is TGTGCCAGCAGCTTAGAGGGACAGGGCTACAATGAGCAGTTCTTC. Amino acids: CASSLEGQGYNEQFF.

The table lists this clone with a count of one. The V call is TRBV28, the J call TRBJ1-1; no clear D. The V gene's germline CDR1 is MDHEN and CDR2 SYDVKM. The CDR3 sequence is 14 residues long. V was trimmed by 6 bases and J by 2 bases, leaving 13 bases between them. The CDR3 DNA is TGTGCCAGCAGCCTCCACCGACAAAACACTGAAGCTTTCTTT. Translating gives CASSLHRQNTEAFF.

The CDR3 loop is CASSELAENQPQHF. The CDR3 DNA follows: TGTGCCAGCAGTGAATTGGCAGAAAATCAGCCCCAGCATTTT. V usage is TRBV2 and J usage is TRBJ1-5; D is unresolved. Germline loops: CDR1 SNHLY, CDR2 FYNNEI. The V gene lost 2 bases and the J gene lost 4 bases, with 9 bases spanning the gap. The CDR3 consists of 14 residues.

CDR3 protein: CASSKVGRLNTEAFF. CDR3 nucleotides: TGTGCCAGCAGCAAAGTGGGGCGGCTGAACACTGAAGCTTTCTTT. The genes are TRBV21-1 and TRBJ1-1; the table gives TRBD1 as D, unverified against the DNA. TRBV21-1 constitutes a pseudogene. The CDR3 spans 15 residues.

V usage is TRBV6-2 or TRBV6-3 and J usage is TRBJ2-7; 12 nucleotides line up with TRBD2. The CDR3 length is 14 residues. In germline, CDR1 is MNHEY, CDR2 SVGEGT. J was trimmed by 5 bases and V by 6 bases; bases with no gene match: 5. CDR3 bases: TGTGCCAGCAGCAAGACTAGCGGGAGCAACGAGCAGTACTTC. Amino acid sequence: CASSKTSGSNEQYF.

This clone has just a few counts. The CDR3 DNA reads TGTGCCAGCAGAACGGGACTAGCGGGAGGTTCCTCCTACGAGCAGTACTTC. Translating gives CASRTGLAGGSSYEQYF. V gene TRBV28 combines with J gene TRBJ2-7, with 15 bases aligning to TRBD2. The CDR3 spans 17 residues. Trimming took 6 bases from V and 0 from J; bases not matched to a gene: 6. The germline CDR1 and CDR2 sequences are MDHEN and SYDVKM.

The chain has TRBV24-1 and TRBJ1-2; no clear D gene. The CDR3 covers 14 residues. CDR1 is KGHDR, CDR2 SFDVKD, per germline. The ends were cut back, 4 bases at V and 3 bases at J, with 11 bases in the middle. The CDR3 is CATSDPDGDYGYTF. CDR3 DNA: TGTGCCACCAGTGACCCCGACGGGGACTATGGCTACACCTTC.

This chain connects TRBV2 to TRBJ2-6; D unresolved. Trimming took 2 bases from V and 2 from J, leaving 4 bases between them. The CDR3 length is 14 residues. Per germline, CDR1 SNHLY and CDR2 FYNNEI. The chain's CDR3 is CASSEQAGANVLTF. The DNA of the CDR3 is TGTGCCAGCAGTGAACAGGCTGGGGCCAACGTCCTGACTTTC.

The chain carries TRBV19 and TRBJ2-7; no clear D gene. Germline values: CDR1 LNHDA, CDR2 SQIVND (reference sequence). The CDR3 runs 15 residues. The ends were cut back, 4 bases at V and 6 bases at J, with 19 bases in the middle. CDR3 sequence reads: CASSSPPAGLSEQYF. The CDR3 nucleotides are TGTGCCAGTAGTAGCCCCCCGGCCGGCCTTTCCGAGCAGTACTTC. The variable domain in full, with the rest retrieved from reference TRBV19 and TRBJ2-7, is DGGITQSPKYLFRKEGQNVTLSCEQNLNHDAMYWYRQDPGQGLRLIYYSQIVNDFQKGDIAEGYSVSREKKESFPLTVTSAQKNPTAFYLCASSSPPAGLSEQYFGPGTRLTVT.

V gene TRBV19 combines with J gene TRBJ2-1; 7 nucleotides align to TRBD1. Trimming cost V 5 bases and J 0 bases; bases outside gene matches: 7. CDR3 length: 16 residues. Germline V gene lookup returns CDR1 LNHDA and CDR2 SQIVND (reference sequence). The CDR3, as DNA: TGTGCCAGTAGTCCATTGACAGGGAGCTCCTACAATGAGCAGTTCTTC. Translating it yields CASSPLTGSSYNEQFF.

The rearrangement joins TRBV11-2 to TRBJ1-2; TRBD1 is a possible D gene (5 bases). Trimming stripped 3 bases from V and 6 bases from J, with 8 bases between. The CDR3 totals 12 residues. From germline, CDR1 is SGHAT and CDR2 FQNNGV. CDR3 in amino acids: CASSFSGNGYTF. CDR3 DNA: TGTGCCAGCAGCTTTTCAGGGAATGGCTACACCTTC.